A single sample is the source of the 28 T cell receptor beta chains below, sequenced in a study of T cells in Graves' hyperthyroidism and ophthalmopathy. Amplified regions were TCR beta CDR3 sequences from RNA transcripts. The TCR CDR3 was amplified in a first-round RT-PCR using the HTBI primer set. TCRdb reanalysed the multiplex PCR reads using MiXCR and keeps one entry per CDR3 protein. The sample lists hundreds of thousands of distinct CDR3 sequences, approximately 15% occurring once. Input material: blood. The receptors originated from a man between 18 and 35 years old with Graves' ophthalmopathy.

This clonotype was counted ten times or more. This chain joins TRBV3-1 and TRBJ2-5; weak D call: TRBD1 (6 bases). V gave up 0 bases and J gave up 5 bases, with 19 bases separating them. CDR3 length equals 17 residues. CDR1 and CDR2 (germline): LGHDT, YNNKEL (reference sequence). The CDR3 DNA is TGTGCCAGCAGCCAAGAGGTCGGGACACCCCAACGGGAGACCCAGTACTTC. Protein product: CASSQEVGTPQRETQYF.

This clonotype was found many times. The CDR3 sequence is CASSSGTGSYNEQFF. CDR3 nucleotides: TGTGCCAGCAGCTCTGGGACAGGGTCCTACAATGAGCAGTTCTTC. The chain recombines TRBV7-3 with TRBJ2-1; 9 nucleotides match TRBD1. The V gene's germline CDR1 is SGHTA and CDR2 FQGTGA. The CDR3 is 15 amino acids. The junction had 2 bases not matched to a gene; V was cut back by 4 bases and J by 1 base.

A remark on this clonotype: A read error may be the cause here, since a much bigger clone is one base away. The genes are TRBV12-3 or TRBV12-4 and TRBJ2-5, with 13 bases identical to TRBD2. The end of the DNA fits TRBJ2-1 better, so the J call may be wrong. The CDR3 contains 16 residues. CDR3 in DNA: TGTGCCAGCAGTGCCGGACTAGCGGGGGCCGGAGAGACCCAGTTCTTC. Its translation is CASSAGLAGAGETQFF.

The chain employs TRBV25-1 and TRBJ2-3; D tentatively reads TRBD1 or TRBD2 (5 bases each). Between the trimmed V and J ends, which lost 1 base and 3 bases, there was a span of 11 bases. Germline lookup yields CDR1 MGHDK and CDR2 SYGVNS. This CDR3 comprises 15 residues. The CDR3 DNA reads TGTGCCAGCAGTGAATTCGAGGGGACGACAGATACGCAGTATTTT. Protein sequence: CASSEFEGTTDTQYF.

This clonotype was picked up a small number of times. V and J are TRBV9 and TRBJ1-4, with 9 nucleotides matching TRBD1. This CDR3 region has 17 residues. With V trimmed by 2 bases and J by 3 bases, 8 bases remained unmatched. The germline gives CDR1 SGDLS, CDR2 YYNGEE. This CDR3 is CASSVDRGLAANEKLFF. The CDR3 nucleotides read TGTGCCAGCAGCGTGGACAGGGGACTGGCAGCTAATGAAAAACTGTTTTTT.

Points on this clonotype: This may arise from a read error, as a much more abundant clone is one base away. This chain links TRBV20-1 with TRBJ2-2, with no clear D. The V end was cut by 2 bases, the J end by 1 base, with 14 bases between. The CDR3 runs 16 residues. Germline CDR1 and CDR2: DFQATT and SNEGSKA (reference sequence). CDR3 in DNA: TGCAGTGCTAGAAGATCAGATAAGGGGAACACCGGGGAGCTGTTTTTT. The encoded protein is CSARRSDKGNTGELFF.

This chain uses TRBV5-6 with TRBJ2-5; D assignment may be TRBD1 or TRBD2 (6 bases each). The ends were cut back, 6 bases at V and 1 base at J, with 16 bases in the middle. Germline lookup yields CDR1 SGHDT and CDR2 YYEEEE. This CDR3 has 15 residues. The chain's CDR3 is CASTLARGLQETQYF. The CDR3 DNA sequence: TGTGCCAGCACCTTAGCCAGGGGACTCCAAGAGACCCAGTACTTC. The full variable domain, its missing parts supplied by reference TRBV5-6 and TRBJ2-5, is DAGVTQSPTHLIKTRGQQVTLRCSPKSGHDTVSWYQQALGQGPQFIFQYYEEEERQRGNFPDRFSGHQFPNYSSELNVNALLLGDSALYLCASTLARGLQETQYFGPGTRLLVL.

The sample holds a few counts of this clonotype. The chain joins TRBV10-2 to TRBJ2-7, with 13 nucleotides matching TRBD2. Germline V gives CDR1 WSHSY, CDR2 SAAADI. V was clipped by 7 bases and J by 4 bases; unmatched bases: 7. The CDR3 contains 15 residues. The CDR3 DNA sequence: TGCGCCAGCATGGGCGGGACTAGCGGGGCGTACGAGCAGTACTTC. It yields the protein CASMGGTSGAYEQYF.

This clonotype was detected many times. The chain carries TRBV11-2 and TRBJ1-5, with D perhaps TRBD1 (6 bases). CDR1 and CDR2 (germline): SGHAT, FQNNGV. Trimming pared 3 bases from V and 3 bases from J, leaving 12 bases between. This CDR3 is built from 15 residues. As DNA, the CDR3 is TGTGCCAGCAGCTTGTCCACAGGGCCCAATCAGCCCCAGCATTTT. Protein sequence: CASSLSTGPNQPQHF.

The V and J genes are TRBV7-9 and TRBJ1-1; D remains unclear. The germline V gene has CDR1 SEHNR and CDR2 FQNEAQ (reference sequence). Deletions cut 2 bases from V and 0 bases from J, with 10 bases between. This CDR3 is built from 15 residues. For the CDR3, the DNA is TGTGCCAGCAGCTTACAAAGGACGGTGAACACTGAAGCTTTCTTT. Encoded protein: CASSLQRTVNTEAFF.

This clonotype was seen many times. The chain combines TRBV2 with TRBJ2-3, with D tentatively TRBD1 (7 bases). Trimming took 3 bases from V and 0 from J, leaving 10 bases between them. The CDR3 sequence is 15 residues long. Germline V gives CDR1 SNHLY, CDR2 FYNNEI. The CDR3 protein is CASSDRGESTDTQYF. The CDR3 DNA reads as TGTGCCAGCAGTGACAGGGGGGAGAGCACAGATACGCAGTATTTT.

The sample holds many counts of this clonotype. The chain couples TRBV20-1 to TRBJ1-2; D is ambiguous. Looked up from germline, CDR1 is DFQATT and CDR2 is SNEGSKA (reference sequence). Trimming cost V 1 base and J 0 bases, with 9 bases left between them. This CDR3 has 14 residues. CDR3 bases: TGCAGTGCTAGAGTTCGAAGCTCTAACTATGGCTACACCTTC. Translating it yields CSARVRSSNYGYTF.

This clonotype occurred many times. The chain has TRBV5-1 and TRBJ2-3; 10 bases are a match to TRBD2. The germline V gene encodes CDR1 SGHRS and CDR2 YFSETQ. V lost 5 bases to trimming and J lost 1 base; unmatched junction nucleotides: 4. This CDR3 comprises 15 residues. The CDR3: CASSSGLAGTDTQYF. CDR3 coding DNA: TGCGCCAGCAGTTCCGGACTAGCGGGCACAGATACGCAGTATTTT.

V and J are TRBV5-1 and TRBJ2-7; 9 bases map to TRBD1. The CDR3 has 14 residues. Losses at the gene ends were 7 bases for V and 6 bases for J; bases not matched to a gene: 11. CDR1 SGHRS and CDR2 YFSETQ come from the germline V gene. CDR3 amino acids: CASVEGTGNREQYF. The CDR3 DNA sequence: TGCGCCAGCGTGGAGGGGACAGGGAATCGCGAGCAGTACTTC.

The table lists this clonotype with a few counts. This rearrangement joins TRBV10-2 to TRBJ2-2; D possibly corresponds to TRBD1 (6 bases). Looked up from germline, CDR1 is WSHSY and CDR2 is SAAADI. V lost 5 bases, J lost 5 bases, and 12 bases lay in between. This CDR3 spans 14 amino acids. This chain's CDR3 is CASSKDSSTGELFF. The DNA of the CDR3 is TGCGCCAGCAGTAAGGACAGCTCAACCGGGGAGCTGTTTTTT.

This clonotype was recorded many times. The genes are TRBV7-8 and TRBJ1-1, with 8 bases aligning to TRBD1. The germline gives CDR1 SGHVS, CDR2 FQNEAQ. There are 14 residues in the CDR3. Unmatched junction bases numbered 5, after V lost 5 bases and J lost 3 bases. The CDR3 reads CASSADRAYTEAFF. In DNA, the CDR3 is TGTGCCAGCAGCGCGGACAGGGCGTACACTGAAGCTTTCTTT.

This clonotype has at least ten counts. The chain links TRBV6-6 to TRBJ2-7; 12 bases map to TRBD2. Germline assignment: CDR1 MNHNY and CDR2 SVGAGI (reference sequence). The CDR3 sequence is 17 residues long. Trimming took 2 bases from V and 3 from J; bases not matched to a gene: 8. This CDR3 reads CASSYIQLAGGNYEQYF. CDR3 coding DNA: TGTGCCAGCAGTTACATCCAACTAGCGGGGGGTAACTACGAGCAGTACTTC.

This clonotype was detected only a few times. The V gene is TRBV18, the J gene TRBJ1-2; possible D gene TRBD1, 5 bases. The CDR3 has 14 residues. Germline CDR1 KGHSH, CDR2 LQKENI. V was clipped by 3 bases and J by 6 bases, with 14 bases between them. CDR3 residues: CASSPLAGPDGYTF. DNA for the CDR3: TGTGCCAGCTCACCTCTCGCGGGGCCGGATGGCTACACCTTC.

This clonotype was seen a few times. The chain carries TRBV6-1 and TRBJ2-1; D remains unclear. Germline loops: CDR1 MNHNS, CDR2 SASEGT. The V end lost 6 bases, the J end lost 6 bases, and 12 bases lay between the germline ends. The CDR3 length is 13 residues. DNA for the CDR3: TGTGCCAGCAGCCAACTCGTAACCAATGAGCAGTTCTTC. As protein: CASSQLVTNEQFF.

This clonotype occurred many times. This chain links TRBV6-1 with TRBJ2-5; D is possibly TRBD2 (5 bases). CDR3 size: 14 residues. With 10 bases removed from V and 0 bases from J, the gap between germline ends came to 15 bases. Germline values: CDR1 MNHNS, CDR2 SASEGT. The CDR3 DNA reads TGTGCCACTAACACGCCGGGATACCAAGAGACCCAGTACTTC. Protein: CATNTPGYQETQYF.

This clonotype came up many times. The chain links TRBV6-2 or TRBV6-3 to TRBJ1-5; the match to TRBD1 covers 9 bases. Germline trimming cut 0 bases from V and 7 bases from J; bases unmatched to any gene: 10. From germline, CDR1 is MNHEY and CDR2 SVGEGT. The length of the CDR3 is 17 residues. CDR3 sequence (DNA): TGTGCCAGCAGTTACTCGATCGGGACAGGGTATGAACAGCCCCAGCATTTT. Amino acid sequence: CASSYSIGTGYEQPQHF.

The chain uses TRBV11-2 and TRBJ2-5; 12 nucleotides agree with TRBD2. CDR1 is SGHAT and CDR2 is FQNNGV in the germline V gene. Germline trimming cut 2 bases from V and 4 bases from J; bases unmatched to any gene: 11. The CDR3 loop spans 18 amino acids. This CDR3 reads CASSLLAGGPVGRETQYF. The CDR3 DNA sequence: TGTGCCAGCAGCTTACTAGCGGGGGGGCCAGTGGGGCGAGAGACCCAGTACTTC.

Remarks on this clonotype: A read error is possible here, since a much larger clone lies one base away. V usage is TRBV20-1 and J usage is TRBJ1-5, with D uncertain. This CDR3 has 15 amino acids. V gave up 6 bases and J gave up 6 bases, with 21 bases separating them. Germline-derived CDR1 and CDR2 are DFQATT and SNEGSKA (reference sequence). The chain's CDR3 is CSASPGSLLGQPQHF. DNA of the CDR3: TGCAGTGCATCACCCGGGAGCCTGCTTGGTCAGCCCCAGCATTTT.

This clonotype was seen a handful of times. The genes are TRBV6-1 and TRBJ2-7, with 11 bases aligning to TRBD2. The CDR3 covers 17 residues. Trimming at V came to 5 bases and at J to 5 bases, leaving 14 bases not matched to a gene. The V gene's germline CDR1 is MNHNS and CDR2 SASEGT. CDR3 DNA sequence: TGTGCCAGCAGTCACCCATACTCGACTAGCGGGAATCACGAGCAGTACTTC. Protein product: CASSHPYSTSGNHEQYF.

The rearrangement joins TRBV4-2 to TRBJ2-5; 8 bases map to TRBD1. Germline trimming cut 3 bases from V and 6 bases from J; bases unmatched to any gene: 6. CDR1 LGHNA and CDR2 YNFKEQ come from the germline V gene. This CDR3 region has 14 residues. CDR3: CASSQMDRVQTQYF. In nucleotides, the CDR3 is TGTGCCAGCAGCCAGATGGACAGGGTGCAGACCCAGTACTTC.

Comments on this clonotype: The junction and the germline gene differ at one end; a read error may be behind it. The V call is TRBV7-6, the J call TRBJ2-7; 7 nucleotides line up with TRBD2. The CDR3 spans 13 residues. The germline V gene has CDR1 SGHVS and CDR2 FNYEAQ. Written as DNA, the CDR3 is TGTGCCAGCAGCTTAGTCCGGGGGAGGGAGCGGTACTTC. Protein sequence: CASSLVRGRERYF.

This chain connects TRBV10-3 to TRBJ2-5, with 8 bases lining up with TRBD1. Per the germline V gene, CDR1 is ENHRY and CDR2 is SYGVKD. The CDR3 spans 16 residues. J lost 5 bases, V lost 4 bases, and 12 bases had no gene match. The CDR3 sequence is CAISGWQGARVETQYF. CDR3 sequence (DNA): TGTGCCATCAGTGGCTGGCAGGGGGCGCGTGTGGAGACCCAGTACTTC.

This chain's CDR3 is CASRARGPNEKLFF. DNA of the CDR3: TGTGCCAGCAGGGCTCGGGGGCCTAATGAAAAACTGTTTTTT. This rearrangement joins TRBV6-1 to TRBJ1-4, with a tentative D call TRBD1 (6 bases). V gave up 6 bases and J gave up 3 bases, with 11 bases separating them. Germline CDR1 and CDR2: MNHNS and SASEGT. The CDR3 contains 14 residues.